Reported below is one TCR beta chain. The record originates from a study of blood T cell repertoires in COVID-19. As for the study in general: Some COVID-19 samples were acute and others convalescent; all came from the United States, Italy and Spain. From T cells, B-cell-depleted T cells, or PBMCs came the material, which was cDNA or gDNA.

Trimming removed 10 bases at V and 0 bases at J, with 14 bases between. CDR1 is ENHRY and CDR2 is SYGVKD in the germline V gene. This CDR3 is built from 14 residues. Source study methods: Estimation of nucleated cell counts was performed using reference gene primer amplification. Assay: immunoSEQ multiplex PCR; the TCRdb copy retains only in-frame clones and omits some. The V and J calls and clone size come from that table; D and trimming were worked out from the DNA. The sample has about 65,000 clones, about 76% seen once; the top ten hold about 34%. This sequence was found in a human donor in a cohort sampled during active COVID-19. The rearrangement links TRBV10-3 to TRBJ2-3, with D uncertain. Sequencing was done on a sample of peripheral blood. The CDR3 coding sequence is TGTGCCAGCCAAGAACAATACAGCACAGATACGCAGTATTTT. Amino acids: CASQEQYSTDTQYF.